The sequence of this T cell receptor beta chain was determined in a study of cytomegalovirus exposure and HLA in healthy donors. The study ran its PCR with 60 Vbeta and 13 Jbeta primers. The protocol was immunoSEQ multiplex PCR, while the TCRdb copy is restricted to in-frame clones and leaves out a portion. The table has 75,000 to 95,000 clones, 70% to 85% seen once. The CDR3 spans 17 residues. The V segment lost 6 bases and the J segment 6 bases; nucleotides outside the gene matches: 15. Germline V gives CDR1 ENHRY, CDR2 SYGVKD. Sequencing used PBMCs. The TCR was taken from a human donor in good health. The chain carries TRBV10-3 and TRBJ1-5; 9 bases match TRBD1. The CDR3 is CAISASTTGGYSQPQHF. The DNA for the CDR3 is TGTGCCATCAGCGCCTCCACCACAGGGGGCTATAGTCAGCCCCAGCATTTT.